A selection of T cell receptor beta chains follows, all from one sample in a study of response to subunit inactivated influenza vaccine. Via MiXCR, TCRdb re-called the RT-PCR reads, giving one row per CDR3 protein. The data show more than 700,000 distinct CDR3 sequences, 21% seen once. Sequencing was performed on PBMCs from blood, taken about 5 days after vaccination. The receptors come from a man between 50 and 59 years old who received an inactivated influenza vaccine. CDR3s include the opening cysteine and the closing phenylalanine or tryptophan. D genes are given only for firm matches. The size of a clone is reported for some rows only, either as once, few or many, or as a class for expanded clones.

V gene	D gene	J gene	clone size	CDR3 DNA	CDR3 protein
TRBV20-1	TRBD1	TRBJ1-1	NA	TGCAGTGCTAGATCTCTGGCAGGGGGCCAACCTGAAGCTTTCTTT	CSARSLAGGQPEAFF
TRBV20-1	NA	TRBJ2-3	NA	TGCAGTGCTGCCAGTGAGCGGTGGAGAATAGCAGATACGCAGTATTTT	CSAASERWRIADTQYF
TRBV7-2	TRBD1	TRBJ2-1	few	TGTGCCAGCAGCTTAGAGACAGGGTACAATGAGCAGTTCTTC	CASSLETGYNEQFF
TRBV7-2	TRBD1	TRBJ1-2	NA	TGTGCCAGCAGCTTAACCGGGGGGACAGGGGCATATGGCTACACCTTC	CASSLTGGTGAYGYTF
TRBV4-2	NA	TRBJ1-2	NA	TGTGCCAGCAGCCTAGGGGTTTCGGGCTACACCTTC	CASSLGVSGYTF
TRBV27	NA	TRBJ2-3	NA	TGTGCCAGCAGTTTGTGGCCAAAGGATACGCAGTATTTT	CASSLWPKDTQYF
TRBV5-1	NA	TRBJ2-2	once	TGCGCCAGCAGCTTGATCCCCTTGACAGGTAGCACCGGGGAGCTGTTTTTT	CASSLIPLTGSTGELFF
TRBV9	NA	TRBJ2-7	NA	TGTGCCAGCAGCGTCAGCACAGGGACCTACGAGCAGTACTTC	CASSVSTGTYEQYF
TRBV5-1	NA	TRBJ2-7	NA	TGCGCCAGCAGCTTCCAGGCGGTCGGCTCCTACGAGCAGTACTTC	CASSFQAVGSYEQYF
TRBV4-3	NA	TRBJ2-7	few	TGCGCCAGCAGCCAAGATAGACACCCTTCCTACGAGCAGTACTTC	CASSQDRHPSYEQYF
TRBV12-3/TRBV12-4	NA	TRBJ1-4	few	TGTGCCAGCAGTTTAAATAATGAAAAACTGTTTTTT	CASSLNNEKLFF
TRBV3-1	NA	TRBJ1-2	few	TGTGCCAGCAGCCAAGAATGGGGGAACTATGGCTACACCTTC	CASSQEWGNYGYTF
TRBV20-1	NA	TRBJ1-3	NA	TGCAGTGCTGCAAACCCCGGGACCTCTGGAAACACCATATATTTT	CSAANPGTSGNTIYF
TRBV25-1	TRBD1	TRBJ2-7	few	TGTGCCAGCAGCCCGGGACAGGGGTATGTTTACGAGCAGTACTTC	CASSPGQGYVYEQYF
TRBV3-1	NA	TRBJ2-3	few	TGTGCCAGCAGCCAACAGAGGGATACGCAGTATTTT	CASSQQRDTQYF
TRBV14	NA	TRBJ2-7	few	TGTGCCAGCAGCCATTTCCGAGCCTACGAGCAGTACTTC	CASSHFRAYEQYF
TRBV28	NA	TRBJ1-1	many	TGTGCCAGCAGTGAACAGGGAACTGAAGCTTTCTTT	CASSEQGTEAFF
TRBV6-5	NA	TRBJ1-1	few	TGTGCCAGCAGCTCGCAGGTCGCTGAAGCTTTCTTT	CASSSQVAEAFF
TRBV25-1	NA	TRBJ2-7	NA	TGTGCCAGCAGCGCATCCAAGGGGCAGCAGTACTTC	CASSASKGQQYF
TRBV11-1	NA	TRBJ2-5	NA	TGTGCCAGCAGCCGAGGCTTACTGAGAGAGTCCCTGCAAGAGACCCAGTACTTC	CASSRGLLRESLQETQYF
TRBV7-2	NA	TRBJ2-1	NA	TGTGCCAGCAGTCGGACAGCTCAAAGCTCCTACAATGAGCAGTTCTTC	CASSRTAQSSYNEQFF
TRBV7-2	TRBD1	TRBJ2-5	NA	TGTGCCAGCAGCTTATGGGGACAGGGCCCAGAGACCCAGTACTTC	CASSLWGQGPETQYF